This T cell receptor (beta chain) was observed in a study of cytomegalovirus exposure and HLA in healthy donors. Study results and limitations: Presence/absence analyses supposed approximately even sequencing depth among donors. In a later analysis, V- and J-gene trimming of beta chains associated with a DCLRE1C missense variant, replicated independently. Donors belonging to an Asian-associated ancestry cluster reportedly showed fewer N-insertions in productive TCRs than the 666-donor mean, according to what a later analysis found.

The sample holds a few counts of this clone. What it recognizes is unknown. From germline, CDR1 is MNHEY and CDR2 SVGAGI. The CDR3 loop spans 13 amino acids. V was clipped by 2 bases and J by 6 bases, with 8 bases between them. With 60 Vbeta and 13 Jbeta primers, the PCR was carried out. Clones were read by immunoSEQ multiplex PCR, and TCRdb kept only the in-frame ones, dropping some. The sample has about 69,000 clones, 60% to 75% seen once. This chain links TRBV6-5 with TRBJ1-5; perhaps TRBD1 as D (5 bases). The material sequenced was PBMCs. The clonotype was recovered from a woman aged 60-70 years in good health and CMV-seropositive. The CDR3 nucleotides read TGTGCCAGCAGTTACCGGGGGAGTCAGCCCCAGCATTTT. The encoded protein is CASSYRGSQPQHF.